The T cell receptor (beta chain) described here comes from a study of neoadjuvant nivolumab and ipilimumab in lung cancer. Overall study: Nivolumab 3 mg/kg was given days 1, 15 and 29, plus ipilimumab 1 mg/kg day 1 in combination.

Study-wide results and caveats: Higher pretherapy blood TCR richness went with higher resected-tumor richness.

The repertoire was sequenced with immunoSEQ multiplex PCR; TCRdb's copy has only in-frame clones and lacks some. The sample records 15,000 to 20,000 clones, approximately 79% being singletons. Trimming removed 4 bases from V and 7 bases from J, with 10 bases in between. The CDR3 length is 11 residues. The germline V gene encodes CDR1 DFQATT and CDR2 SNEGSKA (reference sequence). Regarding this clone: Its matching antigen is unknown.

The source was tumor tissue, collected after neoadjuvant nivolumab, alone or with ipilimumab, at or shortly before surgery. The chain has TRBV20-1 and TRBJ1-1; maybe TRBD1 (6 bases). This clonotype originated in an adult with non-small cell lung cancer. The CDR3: CSANRANEAFF. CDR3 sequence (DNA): TGCAGTGCTAACAGGGCCAATGAAGCTTTCTTT.